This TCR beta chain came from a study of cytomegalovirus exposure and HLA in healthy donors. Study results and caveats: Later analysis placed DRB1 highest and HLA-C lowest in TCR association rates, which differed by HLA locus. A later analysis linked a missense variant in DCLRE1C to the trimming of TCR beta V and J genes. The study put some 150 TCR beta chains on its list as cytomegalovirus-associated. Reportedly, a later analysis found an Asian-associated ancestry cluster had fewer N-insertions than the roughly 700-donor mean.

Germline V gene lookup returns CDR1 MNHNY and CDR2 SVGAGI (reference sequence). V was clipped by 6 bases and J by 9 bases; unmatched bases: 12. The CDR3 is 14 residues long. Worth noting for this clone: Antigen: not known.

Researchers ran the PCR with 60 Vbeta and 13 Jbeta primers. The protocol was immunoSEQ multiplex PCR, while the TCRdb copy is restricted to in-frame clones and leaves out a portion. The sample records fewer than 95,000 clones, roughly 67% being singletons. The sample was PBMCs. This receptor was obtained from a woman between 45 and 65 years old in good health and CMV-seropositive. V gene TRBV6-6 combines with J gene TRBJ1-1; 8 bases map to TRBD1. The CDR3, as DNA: TGTGCCAGCAGACGGCAGGGGGCGGGAAGGAAAGCTTTCTTT. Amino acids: CASRRQGAGRKAFF.